The 4 T cell receptor beta chains in this list originate from one sample, sequenced in a study of blood T cell repertoires in COVID-19 (TCRdb year 2020). Library method: the immunoSEQ multiplex PCR assay. This immuneACCESS table, as held by TCRdb, lists in-frame sequences with V and J called but not all clones. Of the missing ones, under half trace to an unresolved V gene in checked studies; the others have no known cause. The sample table holds approximately 240,000 clones, of which more than 65% were seen once. The ten largest account for around 4.1% of the sample. Source material: peripheral blood. These receptors all stem from a woman in her thirties or forties with active or convalescent COVID-19.

CDR3: CASSPRDRGKNEQFF. The CDR3 DNA reads as TGTGCCAGCAGCCCTAGGGACAGGGGAAAAAATGAGCAGTTCTTC. This chain uses TRBV3-1 (or the pseudogene TRBV3-2) with TRBJ2-1, with TRBD1 matching over 10 bases. V trimming: 4 bases; J trimming: 7 bases; junction bases outside the gene matches: 7. The CDR3 sequence is 15 residues long. CDR1 LGHDT and CDR2 YNNKEL come from the germline V gene (reference sequence).

The J gene is TRBJ1-3, the V gene TRBV20-1; TRBD1 might be the D (6 bases). This CDR3 has 11 amino acids. With 5 bases removed from V and 4 bases from J, the gap between germline ends came to 6 bases. Germline V gene lookup returns CDR1 DFQATT and CDR2 SNEGSKA (reference sequence). CDR3 in amino acids: CSAQGGNTIYF. Here the CDR3 DNA reads TGCAGTGCTCAGGGGGGAAACACCATATATTTT.

The rearrangement joins TRBV5-4 to TRBJ1-1, with a tentative D call TRBD1 (6 bases). The germline V and J ends were trimmed by 0 bases and 1 base, with 13 bases remaining between them. This CDR3 has 16 residues. Per germline, CDR1 SGHNT and CDR2 YYREEE (reference sequence). The DNA for the CDR3 is TGTGCCAGCAGCTTGGGACGTCTGGGGGCGAACACTGAAGCTTTCTTT. Amino acid sequence: CASSLGRLGANTEAFF.

This clone was seen just once. V and J are TRBV5-1 and TRBJ1-1; no clear D. The germline gives CDR1 SGHRS, CDR2 YFSETQ. Trimming took off 4 bases at V and 6 bases at J, with 13 bases between the two ends. The CDR3 extends over 13 amino acids. CDR3 residues: CASSATAMAEAFF. The CDR3 DNA is TGCGCCAGCAGCGCCACAGCAATGGCTGAAGCTTTCTTT. The complete variable domain, with remaining parts taken from reference TRBV5-1 and TRBJ1-1, reads KAGVTQTPRYLIKTRGQQVTLSCSPISGHRSVSWYQQTPGQGLQFLFEYFSETQRNKGNFPGRFSGRQFSNSRSEMNVSTLELGDSALYLCASSATAMAEAFFGQGTRLTVV.